This TCR beta chain was captured in a study of post-analysis software for immune sequencing data. Libraries were made from TCR beta cDNA, and they carried unique molecular identifiers. One entry per CDR3 protein, called by TCRdb with MiXCR from the PCR reads. Counted here are a few hundred thousand distinct CDR3 sequences, 35% to 40% occurring once; the ten biggest clones make up around 4.7%. Comments on this clonotype: Its antigen is currently unknown. This may arise from a read error, as a much more abundant clone is one base away.

General study findings and limits: TRBV5-6, TRBV5-1 and TRBV20-1 were among a handful of TRBV segments more frequent in patients than controls.

The CDR3 is 13 amino acids. Germline loops: CDR1 DFQATT, CDR2 SNEGSKA (reference sequence). Material for sequencing was blood. The chain recombines TRBV20-1 with TRBJ1-5; 7 bases align to TRBD1. The clonotype comes from a girl aged 10-17 years with multiple sclerosis. CDR3 bases: TGCAGTGCTGACCAGGGGGTAGGTCAGCCCCGGCATTTT. This encodes CSADQGVGQPRHF.